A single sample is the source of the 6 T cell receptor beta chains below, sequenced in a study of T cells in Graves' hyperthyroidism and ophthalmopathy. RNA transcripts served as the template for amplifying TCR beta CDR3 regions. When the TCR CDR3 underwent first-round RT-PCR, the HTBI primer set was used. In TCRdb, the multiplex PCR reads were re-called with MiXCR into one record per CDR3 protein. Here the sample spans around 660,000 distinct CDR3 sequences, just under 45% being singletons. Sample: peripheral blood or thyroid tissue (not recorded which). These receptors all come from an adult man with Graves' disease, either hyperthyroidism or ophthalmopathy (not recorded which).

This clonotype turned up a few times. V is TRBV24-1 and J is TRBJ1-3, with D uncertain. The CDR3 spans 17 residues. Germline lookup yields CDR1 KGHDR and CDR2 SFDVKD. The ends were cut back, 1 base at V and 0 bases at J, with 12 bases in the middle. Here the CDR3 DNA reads TGTGCCACCAGTGATTTTACGGCACATCACTCTGGAAACACCATATATTTT. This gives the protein CATSDFTAHHSGNTIYF.

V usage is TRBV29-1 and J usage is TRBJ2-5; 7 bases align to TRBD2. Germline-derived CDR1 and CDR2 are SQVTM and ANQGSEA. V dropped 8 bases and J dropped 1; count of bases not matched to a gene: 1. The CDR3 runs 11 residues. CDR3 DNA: TGCAGCCTAGCGGCCCAAGAGACCCAGTACTTC. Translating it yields CSLAAQETQYF.

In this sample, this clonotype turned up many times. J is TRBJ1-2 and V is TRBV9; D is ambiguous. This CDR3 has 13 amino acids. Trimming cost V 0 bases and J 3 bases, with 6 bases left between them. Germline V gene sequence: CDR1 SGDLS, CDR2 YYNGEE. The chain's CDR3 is CASSVGSDYGYTF. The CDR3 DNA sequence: TGTGCCAGCAGCGTAGGTTCTGACTATGGCTACACCTTC.

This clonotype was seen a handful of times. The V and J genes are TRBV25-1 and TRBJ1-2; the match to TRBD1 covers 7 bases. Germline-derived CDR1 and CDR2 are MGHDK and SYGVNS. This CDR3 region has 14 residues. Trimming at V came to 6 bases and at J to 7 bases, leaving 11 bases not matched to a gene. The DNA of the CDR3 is TGTGCCAGCAGGCCCAGGGGGACGCCCGTTGGCTACACCTTC. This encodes CASRPRGTPVGYTF.

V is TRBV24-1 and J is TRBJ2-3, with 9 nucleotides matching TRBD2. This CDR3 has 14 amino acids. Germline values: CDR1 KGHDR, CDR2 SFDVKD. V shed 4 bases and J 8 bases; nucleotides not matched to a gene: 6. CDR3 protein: CATSDGGGALTQYF. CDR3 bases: TGTGCCACCAGTGACGGCGGGGGGGCTCTTACGCAGTATTTT.

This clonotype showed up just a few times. CDR3 bases: TGCAGTGCTTTGTGGACAGACTCTGGAAACACCATATATTTT. Its protein product is CSALWTDSGNTIYF. This chain links TRBV20-1 with TRBJ1-3, with D maybe TRBD1 (6 bases). V gave up 5 bases and J gave up 0 bases, with 11 bases separating them. CDR1 is DFQATT and CDR2 is SNEGSKA in the germline V gene (reference sequence). The CDR3 covers 14 residues.